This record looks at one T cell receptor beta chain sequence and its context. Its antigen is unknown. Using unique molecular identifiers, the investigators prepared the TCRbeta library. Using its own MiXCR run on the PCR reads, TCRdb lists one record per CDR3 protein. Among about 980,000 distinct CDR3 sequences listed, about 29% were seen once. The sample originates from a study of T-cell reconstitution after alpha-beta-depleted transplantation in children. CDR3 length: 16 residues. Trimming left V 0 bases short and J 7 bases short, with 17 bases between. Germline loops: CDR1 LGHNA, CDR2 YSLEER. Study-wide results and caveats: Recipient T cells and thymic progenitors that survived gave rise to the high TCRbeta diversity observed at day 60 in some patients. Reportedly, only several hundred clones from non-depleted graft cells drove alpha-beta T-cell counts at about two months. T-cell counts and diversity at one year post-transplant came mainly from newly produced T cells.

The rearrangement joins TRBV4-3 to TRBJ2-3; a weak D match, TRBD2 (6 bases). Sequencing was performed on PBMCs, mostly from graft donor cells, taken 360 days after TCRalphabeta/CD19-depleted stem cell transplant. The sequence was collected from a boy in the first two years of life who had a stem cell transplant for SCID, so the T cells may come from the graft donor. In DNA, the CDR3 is TGCGCCAGCAGCCAAGATCAGGTCCCGGGACTCCATACGCAGTATTTT. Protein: CASSQDQVPGLHTQYF.